A selection of T cell receptor beta chains follows, all from one sample in a study of blood T cell repertoires in COVID-19. The table came from immunoSEQ multiplex PCR; TCRdb's copy has only in-frame clones and leaves some out. This table has just over 250,000 clones, 88% appearing once. Sequences were obtained from peripheral blood. These receptors all come from a man between 60 and 70 years old who had recovered from COVID-19. Both conserved end residues are part of each CDR3. D genes are given only for firm matches. Not every row has a clone size; where given, it reads once, few, many or a size class.

j_call	v_call	d_call	clone_size	cdr3_aa	cdr3_nt
TRBJ2-1	TRBV4-2	-	-	CASSQESAGPYNEQFF	TGTGCCAGCAGCCAAGAGTCGGCGGGGCCCTACAATGAGCAGTTCTTC
TRBJ1-5	TRBV3-1/TRBV3-2	-	-	CASSPGDRNQPQHF	TGTGCCAGCAGTCCAGGGGATAGGAATCAGCCCCAGCATTTT
TRBJ2-7	TRBV9	-	-	CASTPTVGGYEQYF	TGTGCCAGCACCCCCACTGTTGGCGGCTACGAGCAGTACTTC
TRBJ1-5	TRBV6-6	TRBD1	-	CASSYRDRGNQPQHF	TGTGCCAGCAGTTACCGGGACAGGGGCAATCAGCCCCAGCATTTT
TRBJ1-4	TRBV6-1	-	-	CASSDGTTYEKLFF	TGTGCCAGCAGTGACGGGACAACCTATGAAAAACTGTTTTTT
TRBJ1-5	TRBV7-8	-	-	CASSVSGVFGNQPQHF	TGTGCCAGCAGCGTGTCAGGGGTTTTCGGCAATCAGCCCCAGCATTTT
TRBJ2-5	TRBV5-8	TRBD2	-	CASSWGLAGAQGETQYF	TGTGCCAGCAGCTGGGGGCTAGCGGGGGCCCAAGGGGAGACCCAGTACTTC
TRBJ2-7	TRBV6-1	TRBD1	-	CASREGGSEQYF	TGTGCCAGCAGAGAAGGGGGCTCCGAGCAGTACTTC
TRBJ1-2	TRBV19	-	-	CASSRGRGSDYGYTF	TGTGCCAGTAGTCGTGGGAGGGGAAGCGATTATGGCTACACCTTC
TRBJ2-1	TRBV27	-	-	CASSFGAPAHNEQFF	TGTGCCAGCAGTTTTGGGGCCCCGGCCCACAATGAGCAGTTCTTC
TRBJ2-3	TRBV7-9	TRBD1	-	CASSLGQSTDTQYF	TGTGCCAGCAGCCTGGGACAGAGCACAGATACGCAGTATTTT
TRBJ1-2	TRBV2	TRBD1	-	CASSGGQGAHGYTF	TGTGCCAGCAGTGGCGGACAGGGGGCGCATGGCTACACCTTC
TRBJ2-7	TRBV18	TRBD1	-	CASSPGGQIYYEQYF	TGTGCCAGCTCACCAGGGGGACAGATCTACTACGAGCAGTACTTC
TRBJ1-4	TRBV7-9	-	-	CASSLGEVADEKLFF	TGTGCCAGCAGCTTAGGTGAGGTGGCGGATGAAAAACTGTTTTTT
TRBJ2-4	TRBV23-1	-	-	CASSQSRGIQYF	TGCGCCAGCAGTCAATCGCGGGGAATTCAGTACTTC
TRBJ1-1	TRBV11-2	-	-	CASSLRVGEAFF	TGTGCCAGCAGCCTCAGGGTTGGTGAAGCTTTCTTT
TRBJ1-3	TRBV6-5	-	-	CASSPSGSSGNTIYF	TGTGCCAGCAGTCCCTCAGGAAGCTCTGGAAACACCATATATTTT
TRBJ1-2	TRBV29-1	TRBD1	-	CSVSTAGTAIHGYTF	TGCAGCGTTTCAACCGCCGGGACAGCGATTCATGGCTACACCTTC
TRBJ1-1	TRBV14	TRBD1	few	CASSQGQGLARTEAFF	TGTGCCAGCAGCCAGGGACAGGGGCTAGCAAGGACTGAAGCTTTCTTT
TRBJ2-7	TRBV5-1	-	-	CASTQDSTADEQYF	TGCGCCAGCACCCAGGACAGTACCGCCGACGAGCAGTACTTC
TRBJ1-2	TRBV9	TRBD1	-	CASTYTGGDYGYTF	TGTGCCAGCACCTATACAGGGGGGGACTATGGCTACACCTTC
TRBJ2-2	TRBV9	TRBD2	-	CASSVSLAGDANTGELFF	TGTGCCAGCAGCGTAAGTCTAGCGGGGGACGCGAACACCGGGGAGCTGTTTTTT
TRBJ2-5	TRBV6-2/TRBV6-3	TRBD2	-	CASSYSSLAGGLETQYF	TGTGCCAGCAGTTACTCGAGTCTAGCGGGGGGGCTGGAGACCCAGTACTTC
TRBJ2-2	TRBV9	-	-	CASSVVGQRLNTGELFF	TGTGCCAGCAGCGTAGTTGGCCAAAGATTAAACACCGGGGAGCTGTTTTTT
TRBJ2-5	TRBV19	TRBD1	-	CASSRRGTYQETQYF	TGTGCCAGTAGTCGCAGGGGGACGTACCAAGAGACCCAGTACTTC
TRBJ2-1	TRBV18	TRBD1	-	CASSPATGGYNEQFF	TGTGCCAGCTCACCAGCGACAGGGGGTTACAATGAGCAGTTCTTC
TRBJ1-2	TRBV27	-	-	CASSLGANYGYTF	TGTGCCAGCAGTTTGGGGGCGAACTATGGCTACACCTTC
TRBJ1-2	TRBV13	-	-	CASSREPSYGYTF	TGTGCCAGCAGCCGGGAGCCCAGCTATGGCTACACCTTC
TRBJ2-3	TRBV20-1	TRBD1	-	CSASNRGTDTQYF	TGCAGTGCTAGTAACAGGGGAACAGATACGCAGTATTTT
TRBJ1-1	TRBV18	-	-	CASSLWGVSTEAFF	TGTGCCAGCTCACTTTGGGGGGTCTCAACTGAAGCTTTCTTT
TRBJ1-1	TRBV7-6	TRBD1	-	CASSSRQGMNTEAFF	TGTGCCAGCAGCTCTAGACAGGGGATGAACACTGAAGCTTTCTTT
TRBJ2-1	TRBV3-1/TRBV3-2	TRBD2	-	CASSQARTTSGERNEQFF	TGTGCCAGCAGCCAAGCCCGAACGACTAGCGGGGAGCGGAATGAGCAGTTCTTC
TRBJ1-5	TRBV27	-	-	CASSLSGRVLNQPQHF	TGTGCCAGCAGTTTATCGGGCAGGGTCCTTAATCAGCCCCAGCATTTT
TRBJ1-2	TRBV2	TRBD1	-	CASSARQGDHGYTF	TGTGCCAGCAGTGCTCGGCAGGGGGACCATGGCTACACCTTC
TRBJ2-1	TRBV7-3	TRBD2	-	CASSSVAGGRNEQFF	TGTGCCAGCAGCTCAGTAGCGGGGGGGCGCAATGAGCAGTTCTTC
TRBJ2-7	TRBV9	TRBD2	-	CASSGGTSGGKLYEQYF	TGTGCCAGCAGCGGCGGGACTAGCGGGGGAAAACTCTACGAGCAGTACTTC
TRBJ2-7	TRBV18	-	few	CASSQGWSEQYF	TGTGCCAGCTCACAGGGGTGGTCCGAGCAGTACTTC
TRBJ2-1	TRBV11-3	TRBD2	-	CASSHRLASNNEQFF	TGTGCCAGCAGCCATCGACTAGCGTCCAACAATGAGCAGTTCTTC
TRBJ2-5	TRBV5-4	-	-	CASSSGLTQETQYF	TGTGCCAGCAGCTCCGGACTGACCCAAGAGACCCAGTACTTC
TRBJ2-2	TRBV19	-	-	CASSMGRGAPPGELFF	TGTGCCAGTAGTATGGGACGGGGGGCCCCGCCCGGGGAGCTGTTTTTT
TRBJ1-2	TRBV11-2	-	-	CASSYPGQEYNYGYTF	TGTGCCAGCAGCTACCCTGGACAAGAATACAACTATGGCTACACCTTC
TRBJ2-2	TRBV12-3/TRBV12-4	-	-	CASSRDSTGELFF	TGTGCCAGCAGCCGGGACTCCACCGGGGAGCTGTTTTTT
TRBJ2-3	TRBV7-2	-	-	CASSSRGGAGRADTQYF	TGTGCCAGCAGCTCGAGAGGGGGGGCAGGGCGCGCAGATACGCAGTATTTT
TRBJ1-4	TRBV5-1	TRBD1	once	CASSRQGATNEKLFF	TGCGCCAGCAGCCGACAGGGTGCAACTAATGAAAAACTGTTTTTT
TRBJ2-1	TRBV7-2	-	-	CASSSQVGDTWGNEQFF	TGTGCCAGCAGCTCCCAGGTCGGGGATACTTGGGGCAATGAGCAGTTCTTC
TRBJ1-1	TRBV18	TRBD1	few	CASSQGGQADTEAFF	TGTGCCAGCTCCCAAGGAGGACAGGCCGACACTGAAGCTTTCTTT
TRBJ2-5	TRBV5-4	TRBD2	-	CASSLGTSGIQETQYF	TGTGCCAGCAGCTTGGGGACTAGCGGGATCCAAGAGACCCAGTACTTC
TRBJ1-3	TRBV5-4	TRBD1	-	CASSSGQGAAGNTIYF	TGTGCCAGCAGCTCGGGACAGGGGGCAGCTGGAAACACCATATATTTT
TRBJ1-2	TRBV7-2	TRBD1	-	CASSLGAPPQGAVYGYTF	TGTGCCAGCAGCTTAGGAGCCCCCCCCCAGGGGGCTGTCTATGGCTACACCTTC
TRBJ2-1	TRBV5-1	-	once	CATSRDSAYNEQFF	TGCGCCACCTCGAGGGACTCCGCCTACAATGAGCAGTTCTTC
TRBJ1-2	TRBV5-1	TRBD1	-	CASNLDRGWDGYTF	TGCGCCAGCAACCTCGACAGGGGATGGGATGGCTACACCTTC
TRBJ2-7	TRBV6-2/TRBV6-3	TRBD1	-	CASSPSDRDSSEQYF	TGTGCCAGCAGCCCCTCTGACCGGGACAGCTCCGAGCAGTACTTC
TRBJ1-5	TRBV6-2/TRBV6-3	-	-	CASSYLNQPQHF	TGTGCCAGCAGTTACTTAAATCAGCCCCAGCATTTT
TRBJ2-1	TRBV11-2	TRBD1	-	CASSGQQYNEQFF	TGTGCCAGCTCGGGACAGCAGTACAATGAGCAGTTCTTC
TRBJ2-7	TRBV5-1	-	-	CASSLTGSYEQYF	TGCGCCAGCAGCTTAACAGGATCCTACGAGCAGTACTTC
TRBJ1-1	TRBV5-1	TRBD1	-	CASSFTPGTGGTTEAFF	TGCGCCAGCAGCTTTACCCCCGGGACAGGGGGTACCACTGAAGCTTTCTTT
TRBJ2-6	TRBV5-4	-	once	CASSSDFSGANVLTF	TGTGCCAGCAGCTCTGACTTCTCTGGGGCCAACGTCCTGACTTTC
TRBJ1-1	TRBV5-1	TRBD1	-	CASSGNRGRTEAFF	TGCGCCAGCAGCGGGAACAGGGGACGGACTGAAGCTTTCTTT
TRBJ1-6	TRBV27	-	-	CASSLGGNSPLHF	TGTGCCAGCAGTTTAGGGGGGAATTCACCCCTCCACTTT